A single sample gave rise to the 20 T cell receptor beta chains below, sequenced in a study of T cells after yellow fever vaccination. Each CDR3 protein gets one entry after TCRdb re-called the 5' RACE reads with MiXCR. The table includes some 320,000 distinct CDR3 sequences, roughly 8.7% detected once. Sequencing was performed on PBMCs, taken on the day of the first yellow fever vaccination. These receptors were obtained from a man between 18 and 35 years old who received the YFV17D yellow fever vaccine.

The chain recombines TRBV7-2 with TRBJ2-5; D remains unclear. Per the germline V gene, CDR1 is SGHTA and CDR2 is FQGNSA. V was shortened by 5 bases and J by 5 bases, with 18 bases between the two germline ends. This CDR3 is 15 amino acids long. In DNA form, the CDR3 reads TGTGCCAGCAGCCCAGACGGTCGGAACCGGGAGACCCAGTACTTC. It is translated as CASSPDGRNRETQYF.

This clonotype was picked up many times. V usage is TRBV10-3 and J usage is TRBJ2-5; 13 nucleotides line up with TRBD2. The CDR3 runs to 17 residues. Germline V gene sequence: CDR1 ENHRY, CDR2 SYGVKD. Trimming removed 4 bases from V and 2 bases from J; junction bases left unmatched: 7. DNA for the CDR3: TGTGCCATCAGTGGCCCCGCGGGACTAGCGGGGCAAGAGACCCAGTACTTC. The encoded protein is CAISGPAGLAGQETQYF.

This clonotype has ten or more counts. The genes are TRBV25-1 and TRBJ2-1; D tentatively fits TRBD1 or TRBD2 (6 bases each). Trimming removed 4 bases at V and 2 bases at J, with 12 bases between. The CDR3 is 15 amino acids. Germline values: CDR1 MGHDK, CDR2 SYGVNS. The CDR3 spells CASSGTGRTYNEQFF. The CDR3 nucleotides read TGTGCCAGCAGTGGAACAGGGAGGACCTACAATGAGCAGTTCTTC.

The table lists this clonotype with many counts. J is TRBJ2-7 and V is TRBV4-3, with 7 bases matching TRBD1. Germline V gene sequence: CDR1 LGHNA, CDR2 YSLEER. Germline trimming cut 0 bases from V and 1 base from J; bases unmatched to any gene: 9. The CDR3 has 17 residues. The chain's CDR3 is CASSQDTYQGVSYEQYF. The CDR3 DNA follows: TGCGCCAGCAGCCAAGATACTTACCAGGGGGTATCCTACGAGCAGTACTTC.

This clonotype was detected only a few times. The gene calls are TRBV19 and TRBJ2-5; possibly TRBD2 for D (6 bases). Trimming left V 7 bases short and J 8 bases short, with 14 bases between. Germline values: CDR1 LNHDA, CDR2 SQIVND (reference sequence). The CDR3 has 12 amino acids. Written as DNA, the CDR3 is TGTGCCAGTACTAGCGCCGGCCTAACCCAGTACTTC. It yields the protein CASTSAGLTQYF.

This clonotype was seen only a few times. This sequence joins TRBV6-2 or TRBV6-3 and TRBJ2-7; 7 bases fit TRBD1. This CDR3 has 14 residues. The trim removed 1 base at V and 3 bases at J, leaving 3 bases unmatched. Germline V gives CDR1 MNHEY, CDR2 SVGEGT. CDR3 region: CASSYLGQFYEQYF. The CDR3 bases are TGTGCCAGCAGTTACTTGGGACAGTTCTACGAGCAGTACTTC.

This clonotype was found many times. The J gene is TRBJ2-1, the V gene TRBV10-3; the D gene is possibly TRBD2 (5 bases). Germline CDR1 is ENHRY and CDR2 is SYGVKD. V shed 4 bases and J shed 4 bases, with 8 bases lying between them. CDR3 size: 13 residues. CDR3 nucleotide sequence: TGTGCCATCAGTGTCGGACTTTACAATGAGCAGTTCTTC. Amino acid sequence: CAISVGLYNEQFF.

This clonotype was recorded many times. CDR3 DNA: TGTGCCAGCAGCTTTGGCTGGGACACCGGGGAGCTGTTTTTT. It codes for CASSFGWDTGELFF. The chain has TRBV7-2 and TRBJ2-2; D ambiguous. CDR1 is SGHTA and CDR2 is FQGNSA in the germline V gene. The CDR3 consists of 14 residues. Deletions cut 3 bases from V and 3 bases from J, with 8 bases between.

This clonotype was picked up a small number of times. The rearrangement links TRBV6-5 to TRBJ1-1, with 8 bases lining up with TRBD1. This CDR3 has 17 amino acids. Germline V gene lookup returns CDR1 MNHEY and CDR2 SVGAGI. With 2 bases clipped from V and 11 bases from J, the junction kept 19 bases outside the gene matches. The CDR3 is CASSYPLNRDRKVGAFF. DNA for the CDR3: TGTGCCAGCAGTTACCCTCTAAACCGGGACAGGAAAGTTGGGGCTTTCTTT.

The chain joins TRBV7-2 to TRBJ1-3, with D possibly matching TRBD1 (6 bases). The CDR3 consists of 15 residues. Looked up from germline, CDR1 is SGHTA and CDR2 is FQGNSA. V lost 5 bases, J lost 2 bases, and 13 bases lay in between. CDR3 nucleotides: TGTGCCAGCAGCCCAAGACAGGCCCCTGGAAACACCATATATTTT. Translation gives CASSPRQAPGNTIYF.

The V call is TRBV5-6, the J call TRBJ2-5; no reliable D call. The CDR3 covers 14 residues. V was clipped by 0 bases and J by 5 bases, with 11 bases between them. Germline values: CDR1 SGHDT, CDR2 YYEEEE. The CDR3 loop is CASSLELVGETQYF. For the CDR3, the DNA is TGTGCCAGCAGCTTGGAACTGGTCGGGGAGACCCAGTACTTC.

The V and J genes are TRBV4-2 and TRBJ2-2; TRBD1 agrees at 12 bases. The CDR3 contains 17 residues. Germline V gene data show CDR1 as LGHNA and CDR2 as YNFKEQ. V lost 0 bases to trimming and J lost 7 bases; unmatched junction nucleotides: 6. CDR3 sequence: CASSQELGTGGIGELFF. In DNA, the CDR3 is TGTGCCAGCAGCCAAGAACTGGGGACAGGGGGCATCGGGGAGCTGTTTTTT.

The sample holds a few counts of this clonotype. The genes are TRBV24-1 and TRBJ2-3, with D perhaps TRBD1 or TRBD2 (5 bases each). The CDR3 extends over 14 amino acids. The V end lost 5 bases, the J end lost 2 bases, and 10 bases lay between the germline ends. Germline V gene lookup returns CDR1 KGHDR and CDR2 SFDVKD. CDR3 sequence: CATSGGAATDTQYF. In nucleotides, the CDR3 is TGTGCCACCAGTGGAGGGGCAGCCACAGATACGCAGTATTTT.

The J gene is TRBJ1-2, the V gene TRBV28; TRBD1 agrees at 7 bases. The CDR3 has 16 amino acids. J gave up 4 bases and V 4 bases, and 12 bases lay outside the gene matches. The V gene's germline CDR1 is MDHEN and CDR2 SYDVKM. The CDR3 DNA is TGTGCCAGCAGTTCCGCGGACAGGAATGTTCCCTATGGCTACACCTTC. It is translated as CASSSADRNVPYGYTF.

This clonotype has a count of ten or more. CDR3 region: CASSSGTEEAFF. CDR3 bases: TGTGCCAGCAGCTCTGGTACGGAGGAAGCTTTCTTT. The chain uses TRBV7-9 and TRBJ1-1, with D unclear. Germline V gene data show CDR1 as SEHNR and CDR2 as FQNEAQ (reference sequence). The germline V and J ends were trimmed by 4 bases and 8 bases, with 11 bases remaining between them. The CDR3 runs 12 residues.

The genes are TRBV5-1 and TRBJ2-5; D not certain. Germline lookup yields CDR1 SGHRS and CDR2 YFSETQ. Trimming took off 0 bases at V and 5 bases at J, with 14 bases between the two ends. The CDR3 has 15 amino acids. DNA for the CDR3: TGCGCCAGCAGCTTGGTGCCGGGTACGGGCGAGACCCAGTACTTC. This sequence encodes CASSLVPGTGETQYF.

At least ten counts were recorded for this clonotype. The rearrangement links TRBV5-1 to TRBJ2-7; D tentatively fits TRBD1 or TRBD2 (6 bases each). This CDR3 contains 15 residues. Trimming cost V 4 bases and J 3 bases, with 17 bases left between them. Germline CDR1 is SGHRS and CDR2 is YFSETQ. The CDR3, as DNA: TGCGCCAGCAGCCGGCCGGGGGCAGAGAGCTACGAGCAGTACTTC. Its translation is CASSRPGAESYEQYF. The whole variable domain, remainder taken from reference TRBV5-1 and TRBJ2-7, is KAGVTQTPRYLIKTRGQQVTLSCSPISGHRSVSWYQQTPGQGLQFLFEYFSETQRNKGNFPGRFSGRQFSNSRSEMNVSTLELGDSALYLCASSRPGAESYEQYFGPGTRLTVT.

The chain employs TRBV21-1 and TRBJ2-7; the table's D call, TRBD1, was not checked against the DNA. TRBV21-1 is described as a pseudogene. This CDR3 is built from 17 residues. CDR3 nucleotide sequence: TGTGCCAGCAGCAAAGACCTAATAGTCGGACAGGGCTTCGAGCAGTACGTC. It translates to CASSKDLIVGQGFEQYV.

This clonotype has just a few counts. The chain's CDR3 is CASSTTGPSPLHF. Here the CDR3 DNA reads TGTGCCAGCAGTACGACAGGACCCTCACCCCTCCACTTT. The V gene is TRBV12-3 or TRBV12-4, the J gene TRBJ1-6; D might be TRBD1 (6 bases). V was clipped by 5 bases and J by 10 bases, with 12 bases between them. The CDR3 loop spans 13 amino acids.

The rearrangement uses TRBV10-2 and TRBJ1-6; no clear D gene. Germline V gene sequence: CDR1 WSHSY, CDR2 SAAADI. The CDR3 sequence is 14 residues long. The V end was cut by 7 bases, the J end by 6 bases, with 13 bases between. For the CDR3, the DNA is TGCGCCAGCACCCCTACAGAGATTAATTCACCCCTCCACTTT. Translated, it gives CASTPTEINSPLHF.